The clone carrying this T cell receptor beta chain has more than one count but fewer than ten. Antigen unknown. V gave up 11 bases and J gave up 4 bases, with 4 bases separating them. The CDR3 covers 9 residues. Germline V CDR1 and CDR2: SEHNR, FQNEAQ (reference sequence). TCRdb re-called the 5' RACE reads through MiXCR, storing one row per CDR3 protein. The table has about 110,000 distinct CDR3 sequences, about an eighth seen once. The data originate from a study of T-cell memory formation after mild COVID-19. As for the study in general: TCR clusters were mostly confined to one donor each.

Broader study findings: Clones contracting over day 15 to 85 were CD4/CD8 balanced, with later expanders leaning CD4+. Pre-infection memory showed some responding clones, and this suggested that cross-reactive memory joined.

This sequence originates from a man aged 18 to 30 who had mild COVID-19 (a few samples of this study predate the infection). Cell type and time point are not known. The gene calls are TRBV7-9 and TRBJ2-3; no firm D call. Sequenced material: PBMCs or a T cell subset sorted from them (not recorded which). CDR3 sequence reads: CAGSDTQYF. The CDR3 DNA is TGTGCCGGCTCAGATACGCAGTATTTT.